This record covers a single T cell receptor (beta chain). The antigen remains unidentified. Sequencing was performed with immunoSEQ multiplex PCR; in TCRdb, only in-frame clones are kept and a portion is missing. The table has tens of thousands of clones, around 84% seen once. This entry comes from a study of T cells after posttransplantation cyclophosphamide. Study-level findings and limits: Donor-recipient repertoire similarity was low at 1-2 months, rising over year one. TRB clonality was highly associated with recipient CMV seropositivity and reactivation. Tissue-infiltrating T cells from skin or gut overlapped little with blood T cells.

Germline CDR1 reads GTSNPN; CDR2 reads SVGIG (reference sequence). V shed 0 bases and J 5 bases; nucleotides not matched to a gene: 15. There are 21 residues in the CDR3. V gene TRBV30 combines with J gene TRBJ2-2; 16 bases fit TRBD2. The sequenced sample consisted of PBMCs. This TCR was sampled from a man aged 25 to 45 with a blood cancer, CMV-positive, and with a related stem cell donor. CDR3 loop: CAWSVWAGTSGRAGYTGELFF. CDR3 nucleotides: TGTGCCTGGAGTGTCTGGGCCGGGACTAGCGGGAGGGCCGGTTATACCGGGGAGCTGTTTTTT.